These 8 T cell receptor beta chains were sequenced from one sample in a study of OX40 agonist ivuxolimab in advanced cancers. Here immunoSEQ multiplex PCR was the method, and the copy in TCRdb shows in-frame clones only, minus some. Among around 140,000 clones listed, 90% were seen once. Sequencing was performed on CD4+ or CD8+ T cells sorted from blood, taken in a trial of the OX40 agonist ivuxolimab. These receptors all come from an adult with an advanced solid tumor such as melanoma, head and neck, liver or kidney cancer.

This clone is a singleton in its sample. The chain couples TRBV5-1 to TRBJ1-1; D is unresolved. Trimming stripped 2 bases from V and 4 bases from J, with 9 bases between. CDR1 SGHRS and CDR2 YFSETQ come from the germline V gene. This CDR3 comprises 13 residues. The CDR3 region has the DNA TGCGCCAGCAGCTTTGAAGGAGGCACTGAAGCTTTCTTT. Protein sequence: CASSFEGGTEAFF. Complete variable domain (other parts from reference TRBV5-1 and TRBJ1-1): KAGVTQTPRYLIKTRGQQVTLSCSPISGHRSVSWYQQTPGQGLQFLFEYFSETQRNKGNFPGRFSGRQFSNSRSEMNVSTLELGDSALYLCASSFEGGTEAFFGQGTRLTVV.

The chain has TRBV28 and TRBJ2-7; 7 bases map to TRBD2. The CDR3 has 14 amino acids. The V segment lost 7 bases and the J segment 3 bases; nucleotides outside the gene matches: 9. CDR1 is MDHEN and CDR2 is SYDVKM in the germline V gene. CDR3 bases: TGTGCCAGCATCTCCCACGGGAGGTTCTACGAGCAGTACTTC. Protein sequence: CASISHGRFYEQYF.

The chain couples TRBV28 to TRBJ1-3; 7 bases line up with TRBD1. V shed 5 bases, J shed 2 bases, and the junction held 6 bases outside the gene matches. CDR1 and CDR2 (germline): MDHEN, SYDVKM. The CDR3 runs to 15 residues. This chain's CDR3 is CASSPPTGTGNTIYF. The DNA for the CDR3 is TGTGCCAGCAGTCCCCCGACAGGGACTGGAAACACCATATATTTT.

The chain combines TRBV7-9 with TRBJ1-2, with D unresolved. The CDR3 sequence is 13 residues long. The V end was cut by 1 base, the J end by 4 bases, with 7 bases between. Per germline, CDR1 SEHNR and CDR2 FQNEAQ (reference sequence). The CDR3 loop is CASSLDGVYGYTF. For the CDR3, the DNA is TGTGCCAGCAGCTTAGATGGAGTCTATGGCTACACCTTC.

This clone was recorded once. CDR3 coding DNA: TGTGCCAGCAGTCAGACAGGGCAGAACACTGAAGCTTTCTTT. It yields the protein CASSQTGQNTEAFF. This sequence joins TRBV6-5 and TRBJ1-1, with 7 positions matching TRBD1. This CDR3 region has 14 residues. V trimming: 5 bases; J trimming: 1 base; junction bases outside the gene matches: 4. Germline CDR1 reads MNHEY; CDR2 reads SVGAGI.

The chain recombines TRBV6-5 with TRBJ2-1; 8 nucleotides agree with TRBD1. Germline V gene data show CDR1 as MNHEY and CDR2 as SVGAGI. V lost 7 bases, J lost 4 bases, and 9 bases stayed unmatched. The CDR3 has 15 residues. CDR3 sequence: CASKLQGVRYNEQFF. CDR3 in DNA: TGTGCCAGCAAATTACAGGGGGTAAGGTACAATGAGCAGTTCTTC.

The V call is TRBV27, the J call TRBJ2-1, with D perhaps being TRBD1 or TRBD2 (5 bases each). In germline, CDR1 is MNHEY, CDR2 SMNVEV (reference sequence). With 3 bases removed from V and 2 bases from J, the gap between germline ends came to 14 bases. This CDR3 spans 16 amino acids. The CDR3 loop reads CASSFFHGAAYNEQFF. The CDR3 DNA sequence: TGTGCCAGCAGTTTTTTTCACGGGGCTGCCTACAATGAGCAGTTCTTC.

The V gene is TRBV4-3, the J gene TRBJ2-2; 8 nucleotides align to TRBD1. The CDR3 extends over 14 amino acids. Germline-derived CDR1 and CDR2 are LGHNA and YSLEER. V was pared by 3 bases and J by 7 bases, with 4 bases of the junction left unmatched. The CDR3 is CASSHQTGVGELFF. The DNA for the CDR3 is TGCGCCAGCAGCCATCAGACAGGGGTCGGGGAGCTGTTTTTT.